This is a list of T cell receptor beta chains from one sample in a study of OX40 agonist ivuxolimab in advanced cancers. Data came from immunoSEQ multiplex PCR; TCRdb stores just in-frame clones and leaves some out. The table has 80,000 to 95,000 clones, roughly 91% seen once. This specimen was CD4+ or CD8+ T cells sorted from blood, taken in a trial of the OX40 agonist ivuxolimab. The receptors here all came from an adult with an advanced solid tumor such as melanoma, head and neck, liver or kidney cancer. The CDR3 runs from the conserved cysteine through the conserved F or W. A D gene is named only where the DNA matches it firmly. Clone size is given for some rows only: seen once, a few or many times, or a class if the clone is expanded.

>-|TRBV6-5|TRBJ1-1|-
TGTGCCAGCAGTTCCCCCAGGGGTGCGATGAACACTGAAGCTTTCTTT
CASSSPRGAMNTEAFF
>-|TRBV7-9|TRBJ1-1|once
TGTGCCAGCAGTCCGCTTTGGGGGGTGAACACTGAAGCTTTCTTT
CASSPLWGVNTEAFF
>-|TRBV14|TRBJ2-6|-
TGTGCCAGCAGCCAACTCGGATCTGGGGCCAACGTCCTGACTTTC
CASSQLGSGANVLTF
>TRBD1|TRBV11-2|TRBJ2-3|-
TGTGCCAGCAGCCCGCCGGGACAGGGGATCACAGATACGCAGTATTTT
CASSPPGQGITDTQYF
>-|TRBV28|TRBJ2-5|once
TGTGCCAGCAGTTTAAATTCAGGGGCTAGAACAGAGACCCAGTACTTC
CASSLNSGARTETQYF
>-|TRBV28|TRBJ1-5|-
TGTGCCAGCAGCTTACCTCGACAGTCAAATAGCAATCAGCCCCAGCATTTT
CASSLPRQSNSNQPQHF
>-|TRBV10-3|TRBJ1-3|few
TGTGCCATCAGCGACGGACATGGAAACACCATATATTTT
CAISDGHGNTIYF
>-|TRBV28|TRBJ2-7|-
TGTGCCAGCGGATCCACGGGGGACAGAACCTCCTACGAGCAGTACTTC
CASGSTGDRTSYEQYF
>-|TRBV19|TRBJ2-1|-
TGTGCCAGTAGTAGGGCAGGGCGAATGAATGAGCAGTTCTTC
CASSRAGRMNEQFF
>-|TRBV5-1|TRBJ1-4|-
TGCGCCAGCAGGTTAGACAGTAATGAAAAACTGTTTTTT
CASRLDSNEKLFF
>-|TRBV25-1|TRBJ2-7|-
TGTGCCAGCAGCTCCCAGAGGTCAGCCAACTCCTACGAGCAGTACTTC
CASSSQRSANSYEQYF
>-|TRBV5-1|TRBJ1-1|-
TGCGCCAGCAGCTTGGTTGGGTCGCACACTGAAGCTTTCTTT
CASSLVGSHTEAFF
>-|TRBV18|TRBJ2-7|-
TGTGCCAGCTCACCATCGAAGGGCAACGAGCAGTACTTC
CASSPSKGNEQYF
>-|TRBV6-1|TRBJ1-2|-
TGTGCCAGCAGTGAAGCGCTTCACGGTGGTAACTATGGCTACACCTTC
CASSEALHGGNYGYTF
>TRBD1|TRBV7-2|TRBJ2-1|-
TGTGCCAGCAGCTCGGGACAGGGGGCTACAATTGGACAGTTCTTC
CASSSGQGATIGQFF
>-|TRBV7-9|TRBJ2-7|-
TGTGCCAGCAGCTTAGGTCCGGGGACGGGCGAGCAGTACTTC
CASSLGPGTGEQYF
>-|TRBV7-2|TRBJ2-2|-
TGTGCCAGCAGTTATTCCGCGCACACCGGGGAGCTGTTTTTT
CASSYSAHTGELFF
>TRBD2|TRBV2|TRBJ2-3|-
TGTGCCAGCAGAACTAGCGGGACGAGCACAGATACGCAGTATTTT
CASRTSGTSTDTQYF